These 27 T cell receptor beta chains share one sample of origin, sequenced in a study of blood T cell repertoires in COVID-19. The repertoire was sequenced with immunoSEQ multiplex PCR; TCRdb's copy has only in-frame clones and lacks some. Of some 210,000 clones in the sample, 70% to 90% were seen once. The sample comprised PBMCs or T cells enriched from blood (not recorded which). The receptors originated from a man aged 35 to 55 who had recovered from COVID-19.

This clone turned up a few times. V gene TRBV7-8 combines with J gene TRBJ2-1; 7 nucleotides line up with TRBD1. The V and J ends lost 1 base and 7 bases, in that order; junction bases with no gene match: 19. This CDR3 has 19 amino acids. Germline V gives CDR1 SGHVS, CDR2 FQNEAQ. As DNA, the CDR3 is TGTGCCAGCAGCTTAGGCAGACAGGGAAGGGCCTTTAACAGGAATGAGCAGTTCTTC. As protein: CASSLGRQGRAFNRNEQFF.

This chain joins TRBV10-1 and TRBJ1-1; TRBD1 matches at 7 bases. Trimming took 5 bases from V and 3 from J; bases not matched to a gene: 3. Germline V gene data show CDR1 as WNHNN and CDR2 as SYGVQD (reference sequence). The CDR3 extends over 13 amino acids. The CDR3 here is CASSRQGDTEAFF. CDR3 in DNA: TGCGCCAGCAGTCGACAGGGTGACACTGAAGCTTTCTTT.

This CDR3 is CASSPGRDRWISSYNSPLHF. Here the CDR3 DNA reads TGTGCCAGCAGCCCCGGAAGGGACAGGTGGATTAGCTCCTATAATTCACCCCTCCACTTT. The chain links TRBV3-1 (or the pseudogene TRBV3-2) to TRBJ1-6; 8 bases fit TRBD1. V was pared by 4 bases and J by 0 bases, with 14 bases of the junction left unmatched. CDR3 length: 20 amino acids. Germline V gives CDR1 LGHDT, CDR2 YNNKEL (reference sequence).

The rearrangement joins TRBV5-5 to TRBJ1-2, with D maybe TRBD1 (6 bases). Germline V lookup: CDR1 SGHKS, CDR2 YYEKEE (reference sequence). V was clipped by 0 bases and J by 4 bases, with 13 bases between them. The CDR3 covers 15 residues. Here the CDR3 reads CASSLGHRASYGYTF. The CDR3 coding sequence is TGTGCCAGCAGCTTGGGGCACAGGGCTAGCTATGGCTACACCTTC.

DNA of the CDR3: TGTGCCAGCTCACCAAGGCAAGGGGCAGGCCGTAATTCACCCCTCCACTTT. The encoded protein is CASSPRQGAGRNSPLHF. V gene TRBV18 combines with J gene TRBJ1-6; weak D call: TRBD1 (5 bases). The germline V and J ends were trimmed by 2 bases and 6 bases, with 17 bases remaining between them. Germline CDR1 is KGHSH and CDR2 is LQKENI. This CDR3 is built from 17 residues. The whole variable domain, remainder taken from reference TRBV18 and TRBJ1-6, is NAGVMQNPRHLVRRRGQEARLRCSPMKGHSHVYWYRQLPEEGLKFMVYLQKENIIDESGMPKERFSAEFPKEGPSILRIQQVVRGDSAAYFCASSPRQGAGRNSPLHFGNGTRLTVT.

V and J are TRBV14 and TRBJ1-1; D unresolved. CDR3 length: 14 residues. The ends were cut back, 1 base at V and 4 bases at J, with 10 bases in the middle. Germline V CDR1 and CDR2: SGHDN, FVKESK. Written as DNA, the CDR3 is TGTGCCAGCAGCCAAGGAGCCGGAGGCACTGAAGCTTTCTTT. Encoded protein: CASSQGAGGTEAFF.

The CDR3 loop is CASTGGGLDYNEQFF. The CDR3 DNA reads TGTGCCAGCACCGGAGGGGGACTAGATTACAATGAGCAGTTCTTC. This rearrangement joins TRBV2 to TRBJ2-1, with 8 bases lining up with TRBD2. The germline V gene has CDR1 SNHLY and CDR2 FYNNEI. This CDR3 comprises 15 residues. V lost 7 bases, J lost 4 bases, and 9 bases stayed unmatched.

This clone was picked up one time. This rearrangement joins TRBV2 to TRBJ1-3, with D possibly matching TRBD1 (5 bases). The CDR3 is 17 residues long. Germline loops: CDR1 SNHLY, CDR2 FYNNEI. Trimming took 0 bases from V and 4 from J, leaving 16 bases between them. CDR3 residues: CASSEALWGGTGNTIYF. Written as DNA, the CDR3 is TGTGCCAGCAGTGAAGCCCTCTGGGGCGGAACGGGAAACACCATATATTTT. Full variable domain (missing parts from reference TRBV2 and TRBJ1-3): EPEVTQTPSHQVTQMGQEVILRCVPISNHLYFYWYRQILGQKVEFLVSFYNNEISEKSEIFDDQFSVERPDGSNFTLKIRSTKLEDSAMYFCASSEALWGGTGNTIYFGEGSWLTVV.

The chain carries TRBV20-1 and TRBJ1-5; D is possibly TRBD1 (6 bases). CDR3 length: 13 amino acids. The V end was cut by 3 bases, the J end by 5 bases, with 11 bases between. The germline V gene has CDR1 DFQATT and CDR2 SNEGSKA (reference sequence). The CDR3 region is CSASGGRDQPQHF. The CDR3 nucleotides are TGCAGTGCTAGTGGGGGCAGGGATCAGCCCCAGCATTTT.

This sequence joins TRBV2 and TRBJ1-5; a possible D gene is TRBD1 (6 bases). The germline V and J ends were trimmed by 6 bases and 7 bases, with 16 bases remaining between them. The CDR3 runs to 14 residues. CDR1 and CDR2 (germline): SNHLY, FYNNEI. The CDR3 bases are TGTGCCAGCAGAGGGACAACGGGTGTGCAGCCCCAGCATTTT. This encodes CASRGTTGVQPQHF.

The J gene is TRBJ1-6, the V gene TRBV5-6; D remains unclear. V was pared by 2 bases and J by 6 bases, with 12 bases between. The CDR3 contains 15 residues. CDR1 is SGHDT and CDR2 is YYEEEE in the germline V gene. CDR3 bases: TGTGCCAGCAGCTTTCCCGGACTAGCTAATTCACCCCTCCACTTT. Its translation is CASSFPGLANSPLHF.

The V and J genes are TRBV7-2 and TRBJ1-1, with TRBD1 as a possible D gene (5 bases). CDR3 length: 13 residues. The germline V and J ends were trimmed by 5 bases and 4 bases, with 11 bases remaining between them. Germline V gene data show CDR1 as SGHTA and CDR2 as FQGNSA. The CDR3 nucleotides are TGTGCCAGCAGCCGACAGTACTCCACTGAAGCTTTCTTT. As protein: CASSRQYSTEAFF.

The rearrangement uses TRBV14 and TRBJ1-2, with D perhaps TRBD1 (5 bases). This CDR3 is 13 amino acids long. V shed 4 bases and J shed 6 bases, with 12 bases lying between them. Germline values: CDR1 SGHDN, CDR2 FVKESK. The CDR3 coding sequence is TGTGCCAGCAGCCTGGGGGGTTTGGATGGCTACACCTTC. Its translation is CASSLGGLDGYTF.

The rearrangement joins TRBV19 to TRBJ1-2; D not certain. The germline gives CDR1 LNHDA, CDR2 SQIVND (reference sequence). The CDR3 consists of 15 residues. V lost 6 bases and J 1 base, leaving 15 bases between the germline ends. The CDR3 DNA is TGTGCCAGTAGGACCGATGGACTGTTTAACTATGGCTACACCTTC. Translation gives CASRTDGLFNYGYTF.

The V call is TRBV6-5, the J call TRBJ1-2; D is undetermined. Germline V gives CDR1 MNHEY, CDR2 SVGAGI. The CDR3 loop spans 13 amino acids. The germline V and J ends were trimmed by 6 bases and 0 bases, with 8 bases remaining between them. DNA of the CDR3: TGTGCCAGCAGGGACGGGACTAACTATGGCTACACCTTC. This codes for CASRDGTNYGYTF.

This clone came up a few times. The chain combines TRBV5-1 with TRBJ1-5; 7 bases fit TRBD1. Losses at the gene ends were 4 bases for V and 7 bases for J; bases not matched to a gene: 11. Germline V gene sequence: CDR1 SGHRS, CDR2 YFSETQ. The CDR3 has 15 amino acids. The CDR3 DNA follows: TGCGCCAGCAGCCTTGCCGGACAGGTCGACCAGCCCCAGCATTTT. Protein: CASSLAGQVDQPQHF.

This clone was observed a handful of times. V is TRBV5-1 and J is TRBJ1-4; TRBD1 is a possible D gene (5 bases). Germline V gene lookup returns CDR1 SGHRS and CDR2 YFSETQ. The CDR3 spans 16 residues. V lost 1 base and J lost 7, with 17 bases in between. For the CDR3, the DNA is TGCGCCAGCAGCTTGAGGAGGGCAGGGCGGGGTGAAAAACTGTTTTTT. Protein: CASSLRRAGRGEKLFF.

V and J are TRBV9 and TRBJ2-1; 13 bases agree with TRBD2. V trimming: 0 bases; J trimming: 5 bases; junction bases outside the gene matches: 5. Looked up from germline, CDR1 is SGDLS and CDR2 is YYNGEE. This CDR3 has 17 residues. Here the CDR3 DNA reads TGTGCCAGCAGCGTAGTGGGAGGGACTAGCGGGAACAATGAGCAGTTCTTC. Encoded protein: CASSVVGGTSGNNEQFF.

V gene TRBV27 combines with J gene TRBJ1-6; D unresolved. The V gene's germline CDR1 is MNHEY and CDR2 SMNVEV (reference sequence). The V gene lost 6 bases and the J gene lost 7 bases, with 13 bases spanning the gap. CDR3 length: 14 amino acids. CDR3 residues: CASSPNRENSPLHF. CDR3 sequence (DNA): TGTGCCAGCAGCCCCAATCGAGAGAATTCACCCCTCCACTTT.

The chain combines TRBV5-1 with TRBJ2-1, with 9 bases that match TRBD2. The CDR3 is made up of 17 amino acids. Germline V gene sequence: CDR1 SGHRS, CDR2 YFSETQ. The junction had 4 bases not matched to a gene; V was cut back by 0 bases and J by 0 bases. This chain's CDR3 is CASSLAGRGGSYNEQFF. CDR3 nucleotides: TGCGCCAGCAGCTTGGCGGGGCGGGGGGGCTCCTACAATGAGCAGTTCTTC. The variable domain in full, with the rest retrieved from reference TRBV5-1 and TRBJ2-1, is KAGVTQTPRYLIKTRGQQVTLSCSPISGHRSVSWYQQTPGQGLQFLFEYFSETQRNKGNFPGRFSGRQFSNSRSEMNVSTLELGDSALYLCASSLAGRGGSYNEQFFGPGTRLTVL.

V and J are TRBV5-5 and TRBJ1-2; D is ambiguous. Per germline, CDR1 SGHKS and CDR2 YYEKEE (reference sequence). This CDR3 contains 13 residues. V lost 1 base to trimming and J lost 0 bases, with 4 bases between them. The CDR3 nucleotides read TGTGCCAGCAGCTTGTTAACTAACTATGGCTACACCTTC. This gives the protein CASSLLTNYGYTF.

V usage is TRBV29-1 and J usage is TRBJ1-2; D call uncertain. CDR1 is SQVTM, CDR2 ANQGSEA, per germline. With 5 bases removed from V and 8 bases from J, the gap between germline ends came to 15 bases. This CDR3 has 12 amino acids. The CDR3 DNA reads TGCAGCGTTAAATCCCCCCGCGGGGGCTACACCTTC. Amino acids: CSVKSPRGGYTF. Using reference TRBV29-1 and TRBJ1-2 for the parts outside the CDR3, the full variable domain is SAVISQKPSRDICQRGTSLTIQCQVDSQVTMMFWYRQQPGQSLTLIATANQGSEATYESGFVIDKFPISRPNLTFSTLTVSNMSPEDSSIYLCSVKSPRGGYTFGSGTRLTVV.

This clone was observed once. Mismatch with germline at one junction end may stem from a read error. The chain joins TRBV7-9 to TRBJ2-1, with 9 bases fitting TRBD2. The CDR3 length is 13 residues. Germline CDR1 reads SEHNR; CDR2 reads FQNEAQ (reference sequence). The CDR3 here is CASSLARLAAPLF. CDR3 sequence (DNA): TGTGCCAGCAGCTTAGCCCGACTAGCGGCCCCCCTCTTC. Variable domain in full (rest from reference TRBV7-9 and TRBJ2-1): DTGVSQNPRHKITKRGQNVTFRCDPISEHNRLYWYRQTLGQGPEFLTYFQNEAQLEKSRLLSDRFSAERPKGSFSTLEIQRTEQGDSAMYLCASSLARLAAPLFGPGTRLTVL.

A single count supports this clone. The CDR3 sequence is CAISPGLTEAFF. CDR3 in DNA: TGTGCCATCAGTCCCGGACTGACTGAAGCTTTCTTT. This chain links TRBV10-3 with TRBJ1-1; D call uncertain. Deletions cut 5 bases from V and 5 bases from J, with 9 bases between. Germline CDR1 reads ENHRY; CDR2 reads SYGVKD. The CDR3 length is 12 residues.

This clone appeared once. The genes are TRBV3-1 (or the pseudogene TRBV3-2) and TRBJ2-5; TRBD1 aligns across 10 bases. Per the germline V gene, CDR1 is LGHDT and CDR2 is YNNKEL (reference sequence). The V gene end was trimmed by 3 bases and the J gene end by 4 bases; junction bases not matched to a gene: 2. The CDR3 spans 14 residues. The CDR3 nucleotides are TGTGCCAGCAGCCAGACAGGGGGCTTAGAGACCCAGTACTTC. Its protein is CASSQTGGLETQYF.

V gene TRBV7-6 combines with J gene TRBJ1-5; D is ambiguous. V lost 2 bases and J 6 bases, leaving 14 bases between the germline ends. The CDR3 is made up of 15 amino acids. The germline CDR1 and CDR2 sequences are SGHVS and FNYEAQ. For the CDR3, the DNA is TGTGCCAGCAGCTTATCAGTGGGCAGTAGTCAGCCCCAGCATTTT. This translates into CASSLSVGSSQPQHF.

Only one count was recorded for this clone. The chain is built from TRBV6-6 and TRBJ1-2; D gene unclear. The V gene's germline CDR1 is MNHNY and CDR2 SVGAGI (reference sequence). V shed 6 bases and J shed 8 bases, with 7 bases lying between them. The CDR3 has 10 residues. The CDR3 reads CASSAGGYTF. CDR3 bases: TGTGCCAGCAGCGCGGGGGGCTACACCTTC.